This entry features one TCR beta chain sequence. Profiling relied on immunoSEQ multiplex PCR, and the TCRdb table lists in-frame clones only, not all of them. The sample lists about 1.1 million clones, about four fifths occurring once. Donors were healthy HIV-negative adults without recently reported acute infections or vaccinations. Only Caucasian adults living in Nashville, Tennessee served as donors. CD45RA-negative memory and CD45RA+ naive subsets were split from the CD4+ cells. This entry belongs to a study of shared clonotypes between healthy human individuals. The clonotype was recovered from a man younger than 35 in good health. Some clones in this sample may be carry-over from other donors' samples. Material for sequencing was memory CD4+ T cells from PBMCs. The sample's subset: CD45RA-negative fraction.

CDR3 coding DNA: TGTGCCAGCTCACCAACTAAGACTCAACTTGCCTACGAGCAGTACTTC. It codes for CASSPTKTQLAYEQYF. This sequence joins TRBV18 and TRBJ2-7; the D is unclear. This CDR3 spans 16 amino acids. From germline, CDR1 is KGHSH and CDR2 LQKENI. V dropped 2 bases and J dropped 2 bases, with 16 bases sitting between them.